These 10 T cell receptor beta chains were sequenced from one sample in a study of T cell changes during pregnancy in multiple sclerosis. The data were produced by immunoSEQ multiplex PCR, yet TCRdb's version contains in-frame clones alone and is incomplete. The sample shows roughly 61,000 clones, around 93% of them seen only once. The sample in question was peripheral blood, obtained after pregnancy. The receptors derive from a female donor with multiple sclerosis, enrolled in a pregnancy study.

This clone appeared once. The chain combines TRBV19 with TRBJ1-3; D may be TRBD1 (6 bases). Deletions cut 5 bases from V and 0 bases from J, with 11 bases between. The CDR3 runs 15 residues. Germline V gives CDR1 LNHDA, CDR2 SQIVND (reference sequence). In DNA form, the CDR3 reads TGTGCCAGTAGTTTCTCGACAGGCTCTGGAAACACCATATATTTT. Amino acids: CASSFSTGSGNTIYF.

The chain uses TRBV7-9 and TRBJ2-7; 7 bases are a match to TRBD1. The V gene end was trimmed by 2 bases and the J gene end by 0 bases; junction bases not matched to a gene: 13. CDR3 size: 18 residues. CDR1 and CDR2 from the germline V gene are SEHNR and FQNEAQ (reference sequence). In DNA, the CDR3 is TGTGCCAGCAGCTTACCTCCAGAGGGGACAGCTACCTCCTACGAGCAGTACTTC. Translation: CASSLPPEGTATSYEQYF.

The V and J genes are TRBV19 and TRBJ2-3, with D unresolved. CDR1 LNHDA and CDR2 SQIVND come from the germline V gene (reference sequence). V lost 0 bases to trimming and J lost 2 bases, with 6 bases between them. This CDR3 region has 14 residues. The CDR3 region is CASSIDWLTDTQYF. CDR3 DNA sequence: TGTGCCAGTAGTATAGATTGGCTCACAGATACGCAGTATTTT.

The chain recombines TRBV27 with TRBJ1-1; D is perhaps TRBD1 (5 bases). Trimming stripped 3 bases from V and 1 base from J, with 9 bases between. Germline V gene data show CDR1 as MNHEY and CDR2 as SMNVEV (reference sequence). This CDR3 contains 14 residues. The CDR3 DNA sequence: TGTGCCAGCAGTTTGAGCAGGGCGAACACTGAAGCTTTCTTT. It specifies CASSLSRANTEAFF.

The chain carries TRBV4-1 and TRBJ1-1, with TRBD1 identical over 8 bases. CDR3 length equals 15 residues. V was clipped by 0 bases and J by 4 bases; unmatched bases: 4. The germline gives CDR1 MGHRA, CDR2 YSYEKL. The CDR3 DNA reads TGCGCCAGCAGCCAAGAGGGGACAGGCGGCACTGAAGCTTTCTTT. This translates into CASSQEGTGGTEAFF.

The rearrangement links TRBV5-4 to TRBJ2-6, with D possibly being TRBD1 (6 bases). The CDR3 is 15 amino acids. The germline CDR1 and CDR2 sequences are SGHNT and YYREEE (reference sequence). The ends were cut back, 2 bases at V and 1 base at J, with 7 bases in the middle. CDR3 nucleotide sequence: TGTGCCAGCAGCTTAGGGGGATCTGGGGCCAACGTCCTGACTTTC. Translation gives CASSLGGSGANVLTF. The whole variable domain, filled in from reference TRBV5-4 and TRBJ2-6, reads ETGVTQSPTHLIKTRGQQVTLRCSSQSGHNTVSWYQQALGQGPQFIFQYYREEENGRGNFPPRFSGLQFPNYSSELNVNALELDDSALYLCASSLGGSGANVLTFGAGSRLTVL.

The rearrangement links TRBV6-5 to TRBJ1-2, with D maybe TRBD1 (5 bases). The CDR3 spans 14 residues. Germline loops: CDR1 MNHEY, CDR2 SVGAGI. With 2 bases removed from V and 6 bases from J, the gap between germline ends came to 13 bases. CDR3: CASSYQRGSHGYTF. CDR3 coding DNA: TGTGCCAGCAGTTACCAGCGGGGGAGTCATGGCTACACCTTC.

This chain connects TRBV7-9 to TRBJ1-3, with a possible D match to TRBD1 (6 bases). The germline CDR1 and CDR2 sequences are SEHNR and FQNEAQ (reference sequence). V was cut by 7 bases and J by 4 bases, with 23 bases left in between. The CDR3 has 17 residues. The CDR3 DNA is TGTGCCAGCAACTTTATGGGTAGACAGGACCCCGGAAACACCATATATTTT. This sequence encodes CASNFMGRQDPGNTIYF.

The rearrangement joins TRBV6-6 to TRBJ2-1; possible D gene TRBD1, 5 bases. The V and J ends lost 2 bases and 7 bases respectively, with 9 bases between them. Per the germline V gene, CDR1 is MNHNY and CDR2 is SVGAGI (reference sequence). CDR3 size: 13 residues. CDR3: CASSYLAGNEQFF. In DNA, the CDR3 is TGTGCCAGCAGTTACCTCGCAGGGAATGAGCAGTTCTTC.

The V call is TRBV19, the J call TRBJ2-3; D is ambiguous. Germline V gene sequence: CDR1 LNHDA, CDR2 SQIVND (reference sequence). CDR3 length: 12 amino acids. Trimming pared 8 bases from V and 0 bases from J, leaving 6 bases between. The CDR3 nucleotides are TGTGCCAGTTCTACTAGCACAGATACGCAGTATTTT. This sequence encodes CASSTSTDTQYF.